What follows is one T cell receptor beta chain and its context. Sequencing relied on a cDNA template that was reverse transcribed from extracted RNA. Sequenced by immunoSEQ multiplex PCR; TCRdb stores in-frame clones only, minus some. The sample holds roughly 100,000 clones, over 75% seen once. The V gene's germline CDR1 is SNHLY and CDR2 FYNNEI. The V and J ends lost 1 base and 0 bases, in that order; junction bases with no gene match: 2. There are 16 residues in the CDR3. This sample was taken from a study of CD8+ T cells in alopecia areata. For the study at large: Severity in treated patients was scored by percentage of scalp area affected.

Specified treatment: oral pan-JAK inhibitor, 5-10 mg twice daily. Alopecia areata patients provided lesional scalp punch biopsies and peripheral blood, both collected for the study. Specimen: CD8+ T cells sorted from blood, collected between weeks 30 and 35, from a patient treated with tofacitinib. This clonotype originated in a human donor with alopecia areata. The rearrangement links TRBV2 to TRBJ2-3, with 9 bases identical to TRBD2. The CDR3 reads CASSEGLAASTDTQYF. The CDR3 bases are TGTGCCAGCAGTGAAGGACTAGCGGCAAGCACAGATACGCAGTATTTT.